This T cell receptor (beta chain) was identified during a study of early T cells in non-severe SARS-CoV-2 infection. Study-wide context: Sequencing targeted bulk RNA from unsorted whole blood, leaving chains unpaired.

Study-level results: The matching step, a VDJdb search, favored anti-spike CD8 responses and missed private and CD4 specificities.

Only a few counts were recorded for this clonotype. Its specificity is unknown. The library protocol tagged individual cDNA molecules with unique molecular identifiers. TCRdb independently ran MiXCR on the 5' RACE reads; one entry per CDR3 protein. The sample has some 75,000 distinct CDR3 sequences, roughly 13% seen once. This CDR3 spans 12 amino acids. Trimming shortened V by 0 bases and J by 4 bases, and 6 bases separated the two germline ends. Germline lookup yields CDR1 DFQATT and CDR2 SNEGSKA (reference sequence). V and J are TRBV20-1 and TRBJ1-1; no firm D call. The TCR was taken from an adult who was a healthcare worker with PCR-confirmed SARS-CoV-2 infection or an uninfected control (not recorded which). The sample was whole blood. In DNA, the CDR3 is TGCAGTGCTAGAGACCTAGGCACTGAAGCTTTCTTT. Its translation: CSARDLGTEAFF.